This TCR beta chain was recorded in a study of a mutant IDH1 vaccine in newly diagnosed glioma. Study background: Vaccination followed radiotherapy alone by 4-6 weeks, or accompanied temozolomide cycles.

The time point: week 5, during vaccination. Doses consisted of 300 ug of mutant IDH1 20-mer peptide each, paired with topical imiquimod. On this clone itself: What it binds is not known.

TCRdb's copy holds only in-frame clones and misses some; the assay was immunoSEQ multiplex PCR. The profile shows around 32,000 clones, about 85% of them singletons. Deletions cut 5 bases from V and 3 bases from J, with 8 bases between. The length of the CDR3 is 13 residues. Germline CDR1 reads LNHDA; CDR2 reads SQIVND (reference sequence). The sequencing here drew on peripheral blood mononuclear cells (PBMCs), taken from a glioma patient whose treatment included an IDH1 peptide vaccine. The chain joins TRBV19 to TRBJ2-1, with D possibly being TRBD1 (6 bases). The clonotype comes from a woman in her thirties or forties with glioma. Some clones in this sample may be carry-over from other donors' samples. CDR3 sequence: CASSPRGYNEQFF. In DNA, the CDR3 is TGTGCCAGTAGTCCCAGGGGCTACAATGAGCAGTTCTTC. Using reference TRBV19 and TRBJ2-1 for the parts outside the CDR3, the full variable domain is DGGITQSPKYLFRKEGQNVTLSCEQNLNHDAMYWYRQDPGQGLRLIYYSQIVNDFQKGDIAEGYSVSREKKESFPLTVTSAQKNPTAFYLCASSPRGYNEQFFGPGTRLTVL.